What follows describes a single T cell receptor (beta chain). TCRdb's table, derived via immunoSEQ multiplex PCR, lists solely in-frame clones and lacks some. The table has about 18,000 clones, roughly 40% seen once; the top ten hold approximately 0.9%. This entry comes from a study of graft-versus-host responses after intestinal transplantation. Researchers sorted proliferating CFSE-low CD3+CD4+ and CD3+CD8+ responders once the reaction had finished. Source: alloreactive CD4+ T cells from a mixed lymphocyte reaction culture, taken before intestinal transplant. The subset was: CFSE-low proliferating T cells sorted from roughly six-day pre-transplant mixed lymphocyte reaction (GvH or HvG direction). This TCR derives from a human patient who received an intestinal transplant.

The CDR3 coding sequence is TGTGCCAGCAGCGCGCCAGGGACTAACGAAGAGACCCAGTACTTC. This gives the protein CASSAPGTNEETQYF. V is TRBV5-4 and J is TRBJ2-5; TRBD2 matches at 7 bases. Unmatched junction bases numbered 9, after V lost 4 bases and J lost 3 bases. There are 15 residues in the CDR3. Per germline, CDR1 SGHNT and CDR2 YYREEE (reference sequence).